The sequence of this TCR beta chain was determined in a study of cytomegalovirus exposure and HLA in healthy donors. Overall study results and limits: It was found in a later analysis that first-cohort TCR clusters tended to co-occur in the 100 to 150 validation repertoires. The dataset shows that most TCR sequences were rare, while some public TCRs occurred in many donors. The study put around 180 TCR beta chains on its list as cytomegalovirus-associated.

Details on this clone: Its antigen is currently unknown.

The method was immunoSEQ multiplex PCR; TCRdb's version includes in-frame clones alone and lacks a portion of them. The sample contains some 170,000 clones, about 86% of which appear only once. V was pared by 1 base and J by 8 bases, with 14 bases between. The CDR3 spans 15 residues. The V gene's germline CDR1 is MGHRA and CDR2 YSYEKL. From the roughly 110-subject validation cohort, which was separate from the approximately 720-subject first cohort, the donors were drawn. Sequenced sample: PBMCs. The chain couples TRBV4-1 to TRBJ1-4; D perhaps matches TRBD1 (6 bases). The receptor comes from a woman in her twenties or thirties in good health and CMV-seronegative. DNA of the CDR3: TGCGCCAGCAGCCAAGGGGCAGGGGCGCGCGAAAAACTGTTTTTT. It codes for CASSQGAGAREKLFF.